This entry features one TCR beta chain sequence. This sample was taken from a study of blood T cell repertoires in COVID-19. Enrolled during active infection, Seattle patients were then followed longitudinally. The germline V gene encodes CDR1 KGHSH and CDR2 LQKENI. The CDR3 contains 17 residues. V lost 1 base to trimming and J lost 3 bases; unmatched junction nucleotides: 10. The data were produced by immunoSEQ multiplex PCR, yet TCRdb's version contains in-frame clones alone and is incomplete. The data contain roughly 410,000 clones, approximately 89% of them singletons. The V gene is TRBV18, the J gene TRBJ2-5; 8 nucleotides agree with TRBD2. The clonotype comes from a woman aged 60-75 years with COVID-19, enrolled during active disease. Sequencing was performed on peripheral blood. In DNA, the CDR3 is TGTGCCAGCTCACCACGTTTGTATAGCGGGGCCGAAGAGACCCAGTACTTC. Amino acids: CASSPRLYSGAEETQYF.